A selection of T cell receptor beta chains follows, all from one sample in a study of T cell changes during pregnancy in multiple sclerosis. The method was immunoSEQ multiplex PCR; TCRdb's version includes in-frame clones alone and lacks a portion of them. The data contain 55,000 to 70,000 clones, approximately 90% of them singletons. Material: peripheral blood, obtained in the third trimester of pregnancy. The source of these receptors is a female donor in good health, enrolled as a control in a pregnancy study. CDR3s include the opening cysteine and the closing phenylalanine or tryptophan. D genes are given only for firm matches. Clone size is stated in some rows and not others, as once, few, many or a class when expanded.

J,size,D,length,V,DNA,CDR3
TRBJ1-6,.,.,17,TRBV5-1,TGCGCCAGCAGCTGGGGCCCTTCTAGCTCCTATAATTCACCCCTCCACTTT,CASSWGPSSSYNSPLHF
TRBJ2-1,.,.,14,TRBV4-1,TGCGCCAGCAGCCAAGAGCTAGCTTACAATGAGCAGTTCTTC,CASSQELAYNEQFF
TRBJ1-2,once,TRBD1,16,TRBV5-4,TGTGCCAGCAGCTTGGGACAGGGACAAGCTAACTATGGCTACACCTTC,CASSLGQGQANYGYTF
TRBJ2-3,once,TRBD2,16,TRBV6-4,TGTGCCAGCAGTGTTCTTGGGGGGGGAGGCACAGATACGCAGTATTTT,CASSVLGGGGTDTQYF
TRBJ2-7,.,.,14,TRBV11-2,TGTGCCAGCAGCTCTACGGGGGTTGGCTACGAGCAGTACTTC,CASSSTGVGYEQYF
TRBJ1-5,.,.,16,TRBV15,TGTGCCACCAGCAGAGTTGGGGGGGCGCGGGAACAGCCCCAGCATTTT,CATSRVGGAREQPQHF
TRBJ2-1,.,TRBD2,16,TRBV4-2,TGTGCCAGCAGCCAAGTTCAAGGCGGGGGGAAGAATGAGCAGTTCTTC,CASSQVQGGGKNEQFF
TRBJ2-7,once,.,13,TRBV2,TGTGCCAGCAGTAACACACAGGTCGGCGAGCAGTACTTC,CASSNTQVGEQYF
TRBJ1-2,once,TRBD1,15,TRBV27,TGTGCCAGCAGTTTAAGGCGGGCAGGGGGAGATGGCTACACCTTC,CASSLRRAGGDGYTF
TRBJ2-1,.,.,15,TRBV4-3,TGCGCCAGCAGCCAAGAAGGGAGCTCCTACAATGAGCAGTTCTTC,CASSQEGSSYNEQFF
TRBJ2-3,.,TRBD1,15,TRBV28,TGTGCCAGCAGTTTATGGGGGACAGGTCAAGATACGCAGTATTTT,CASSLWGTGQDTQYF
TRBJ2-2,once,.,15,TRBV7-2,TGTGCCAGCAGCTTAAGATCAATCAGCACCGGGGAGCTGTTTTTT,CASSLRSISTGELFF
TRBJ1-2,.,TRBD1,14,TRBV6-5,TGTGCCAGCAGATTCCGGGACAGGGGCTATGGCTACACCTTC,CASRFRDRGYGYTF
TRBJ1-5,.,TRBD1,12,TRBV29-1,TGCAGCGTCGGGACAGAGAATCAGCCCCAGCATTTT,CSVGTENQPQHF
TRBJ2-7,once,TRBD1,13,TRBV27,TGTGCCAGCAGACCACAGGGGGCGCGGGAGCAGTACTTC,CASRPQGAREQYF
TRBJ1-6,.,.,14,TRBV2,TGTGCCAGCAGCTCCGACACTTATAATTCACCCCTCCACTTT,CASSSDTYNSPLHF
TRBJ2-1,.,.,16,TRBV4-2,TGTGCCAGCAGCTTAACGGGGTCTAGCTCCTACAATGAGCAGTTCTTC,CASSLTGSSSYNEQFF
TRBJ2-6,.,.,16,TRBV25-1,TGTGCCAGCACTCGGGACATCCCCTCTGGGGCCAACGTCCTGACTTTC,CASTRDIPSGANVLTF
TRBJ2-1,.,TRBD2,15,TRBV4-3,TGCGCCAGCAGCCTGGGGCGGGGGGGCCGCAATGAGCAGTTCTTC,CASSLGRGGRNEQFF
TRBJ1-1,once,.,12,TRBV5-4,TGTGCCAGCAGCGCGCGGGAGACTGAAGCTTTCTTT,CASSARETEAFF
TRBJ2-7,.,.,13,TRBV29-1,TGCAGCGTTGAGGGTGGGGGAGGCTACGAGCAGTACTTC,CSVEGGGGYEQYF
TRBJ2-2,.,.,18,TRBV7-6,TGTGCCAGCAGCTTATCGAACAGATCATATTCGAACACCGGGGAGCTGTTTTTT,CASSLSNRSYSNTGELFF
TRBJ1-2,once,TRBD1,13,TRBV15,TGTGCCACCAGCAGAAGGGGACAGTTGGGCTACACCTTC,CATSRRGQLGYTF
TRBJ1-4,.,.,14,TRBV5-1,TGCGCCAGCAGCTTAACCAGCGTTAATGAAAAACTGTTTTTT,CASSLTSVNEKLFF
TRBJ1-2,.,TRBD1,16,TRBV5-1,TGCGCCAGCAGGACCAGGGACAGAAGGAACTCCTATGGCTACACCTTC,CASRTRDRRNSYGYTF
TRBJ1-2,.,.,15,TRBV9,TGTGCCAGCAGCGCTACCGGGACTGCATATTCTGGCTACACCTTC,CASSATGTAYSGYTF
TRBJ2-3,.,.,15,TRBV18,TGTGCCAGCTCACCGGGCAGGGAACGCACAGATACGCAGTATTTT,CASSPGRERTDTQYF
TRBJ2-5,.,.,14,TRBV9,TGTGCCAGCAGCGTAGGGGGACTCCAAGAGACCCAGTACTTC,CASSVGGLQETQYF
TRBJ1-1,few,TRBD1,14,TRBV6-1,TGTGCCAGCAGGACCGGGACAGGGACGACTGAAGCTTTCTTT,CASRTGTGTTEAFF
TRBJ1-6,.,.,14,TRBV6-5,TGTGCCAGCAGTTACGCGGGGGCGAATTCACCCCTCCACTTT,CASSYAGANSPLHF
TRBJ2-3,.,TRBD1,14,TRBV6-6,TGTGCCAGCAGTGGGACAGTTAGCACAGATACGCAGTATTTT,CASSGTVSTDTQYF
TRBJ1-5,.,TRBD1,16,TRBV4-3,TGCGCCAGCAGCCAAGACTGGGGACAGGGCATTCAGCCCCAGCATTTT,CASSQDWGQGIQPQHF